This T cell receptor (beta chain) was profiled in a study of cytomegalovirus exposure and HLA in healthy donors. Only in-frame clones appear in the TCRdb table, and some are missing; sequencing was by immunoSEQ multiplex PCR. The sample lists about 100,000 clones, under 85% seen once, with roughly 3% in the top ten. The germline gives CDR1 SGHRS, CDR2 YFSETQ. The germline V and J ends were trimmed by 0 bases and 4 bases, with 7 bases remaining between them. The CDR3 contains 13 residues. This TCR came from a woman aged 18-29 years in good health and CMV-seronegative. The chain is built from TRBV5-1 and TRBJ1-2; D remains ambiguous. The sample taken for sequencing was PBMCs. CDR3 DNA sequence: TGCGCCAGCAGCTTGGAAGGGAGCTATGGCTACACCTTC. The encoded protein is CASSLEGSYGYTF.